A selection of T cell receptor beta chains follows, all from one sample in a study of Graves' ophthalmopathy and Graves' hyperthyroidism. TCRdb itself ran the multiplex PCR reads through MiXCR, one entry per CDR3 protein. Of about 600,000 distinct CDR3 sequences listed, less than 45% are singletons. Sequencing input: peripheral blood or thyroid tissue (not recorded which). The receptor set was obtained from an adult man with Graves' hyperthyroidism. Each CDR3 is given with its conserved first and last residue. Fields, in order: clone size, D gene, J gene, V gene, CDR3 DNA, CDR3 protein. D genes are given only for firm matches. Clone size appears in some rows only: once, few, many, or a class for an expanded clone.

>many|.|TRBJ1-1|TRBV9
TGTGCCAGCAGCGCCAGCGGGGTAAACACTGAAGCTTTCTTT
CASSASGVNTEAFF
>.|.|TRBJ2-5|TRBV20-1
TGCAGTGCTAGAACCGGGGACGAGACCCAGTACTTC
CSARTGDETQYF
>.|.|TRBJ2-5|TRBV20-1
TGCAGTGCTAGAGATCCCCGGGGAGGAGAGACCCAGTACTTC
CSARDPRGGETQYF
>many|TRBD1|TRBJ2-5|TRBV12-3/TRBV12-4
TGTGCCAGCAGTGAGCAGGTCGAAGGGGGCAAGACCCAGTACTTC
CASSEQVEGGKTQYF
>many|.|TRBJ2-2|TRBV24-1
TGTGCCACCAGTGAAACAGCCGGGGAGCTGTTTTTT
CATSETAGELFF
>many|TRBD2|TRBJ2-2|TRBV7-9
TGTGCCAGCAGCTTCCCGACTAGCGGGAGGGCCGGGGAGCTGTTTTTT
CASSFPTSGRAGELFF
>many|.|TRBJ1-2|TRBV5-1
TGCGCCAGCAGCTTGGGGAATGGCTACACCTTC
CASSLGNGYTF
>.|.|TRBJ2-2|TRBV19
TGTGCCAGTAGTATACCGCCGATCCACACCGGGGAGCTGTTTTTT
CASSIPPIHTGELFF
>many|.|TRBJ1-1|TRBV7-3
TGTGCCAGCAGCACTAGCGGCAATGGTTTGGCTTTCTTT
CASSTSGNGLAFF
>few|.|TRBJ1-5|TRBV5-1
TGCGCCCGGGCGGCAGGGGTTAGTACGTGGAATCAGCCCCAGCATTTT
CARAAGVSTWNQPQHF
>.|.|TRBJ1-4|TRBV25-1
TGTGCCAGCAGTTTATCATTCGGAGCGGATGGAGAAAAACTGTTTTTT
CASSLSFGADGEKLFF
>many|TRBD2|TRBJ2-2|TRBV7-2
TGTGCCAGTAAACTTAGCGGGAGCGAGACCGGGGAGCTGTTTTTT
CASKLSGSETGELFF
>.|.|TRBJ2-7|TRBV29-1
TGCAGCGTTGAAGTCGGTCAGGGCTACGAGCAGTACTTC
CSVEVGQGYEQYF
>many|.|TRBJ2-6|TRBV11-2
TGTGCCAGCAGCCCCAACAACGTGGTCGTTATCTCTGGGGCCAACGTCCTGACTTTC
CASSPNNVVVISGANVLTF
>many|.|TRBJ2-7|TRBV4-1
TGCGCCAGCAGCCAAGATCAGGGGACCTACGAGCAGTACTTC
CASSQDQGTYEQYF